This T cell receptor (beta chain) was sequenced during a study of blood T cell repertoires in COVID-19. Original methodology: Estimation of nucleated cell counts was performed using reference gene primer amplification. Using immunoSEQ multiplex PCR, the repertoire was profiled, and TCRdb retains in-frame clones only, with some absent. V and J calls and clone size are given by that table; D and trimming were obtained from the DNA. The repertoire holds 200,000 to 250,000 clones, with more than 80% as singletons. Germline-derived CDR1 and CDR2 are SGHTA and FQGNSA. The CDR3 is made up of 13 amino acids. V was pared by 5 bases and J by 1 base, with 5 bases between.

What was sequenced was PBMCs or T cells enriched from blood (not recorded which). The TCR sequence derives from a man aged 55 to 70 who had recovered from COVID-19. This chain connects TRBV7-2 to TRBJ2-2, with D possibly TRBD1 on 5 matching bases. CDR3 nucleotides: TGTGCCAGCAGCCAGGGGAACACCGGGGAGCTGTTTTTT. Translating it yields CASSQGNTGELFF.